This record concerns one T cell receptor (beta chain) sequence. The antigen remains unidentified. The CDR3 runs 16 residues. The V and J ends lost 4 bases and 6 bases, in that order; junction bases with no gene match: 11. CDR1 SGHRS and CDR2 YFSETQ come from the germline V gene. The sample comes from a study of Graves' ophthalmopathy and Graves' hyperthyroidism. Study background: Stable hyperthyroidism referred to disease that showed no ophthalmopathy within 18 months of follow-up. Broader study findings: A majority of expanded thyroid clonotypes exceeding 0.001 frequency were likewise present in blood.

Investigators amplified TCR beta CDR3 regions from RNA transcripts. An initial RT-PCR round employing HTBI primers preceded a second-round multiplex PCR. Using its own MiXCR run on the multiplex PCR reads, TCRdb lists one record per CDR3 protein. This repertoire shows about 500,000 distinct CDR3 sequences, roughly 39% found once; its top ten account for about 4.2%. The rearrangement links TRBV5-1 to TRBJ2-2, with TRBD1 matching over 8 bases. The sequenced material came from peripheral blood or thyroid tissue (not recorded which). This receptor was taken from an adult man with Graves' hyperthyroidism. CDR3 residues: CASSLDGQGVSGELFF. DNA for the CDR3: TGCGCCAGCAGCCTGGACGGACAGGGAGTATCCGGGGAGCTGTTTTTT. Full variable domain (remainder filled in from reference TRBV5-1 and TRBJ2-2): KAGVTQTPRYLIKTRGQQVTLSCSPISGHRSVSWYQQTPGQGLQFLFEYFSETQRNKGNFPGRFSGRQFSNSRSEMNVSTLELGDSALYLCASSLDGQGVSGELFFGEGSRLTVL.